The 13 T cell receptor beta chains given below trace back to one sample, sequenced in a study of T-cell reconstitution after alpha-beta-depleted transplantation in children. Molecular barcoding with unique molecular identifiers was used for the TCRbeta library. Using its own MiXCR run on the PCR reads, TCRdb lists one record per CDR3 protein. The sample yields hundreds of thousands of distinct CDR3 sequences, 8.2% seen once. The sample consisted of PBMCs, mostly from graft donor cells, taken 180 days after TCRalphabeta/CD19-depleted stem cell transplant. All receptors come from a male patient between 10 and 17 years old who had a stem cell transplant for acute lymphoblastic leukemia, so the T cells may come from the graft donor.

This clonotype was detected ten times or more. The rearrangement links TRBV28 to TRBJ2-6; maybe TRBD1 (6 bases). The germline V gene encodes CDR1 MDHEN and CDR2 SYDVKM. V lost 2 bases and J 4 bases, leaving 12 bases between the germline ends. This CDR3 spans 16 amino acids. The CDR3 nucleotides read TGTGCCAGCAGTTTAGAGGGGACATTGGGGGCCAACGTCCTGACTTTC. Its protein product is CASSLEGTLGANVLTF.

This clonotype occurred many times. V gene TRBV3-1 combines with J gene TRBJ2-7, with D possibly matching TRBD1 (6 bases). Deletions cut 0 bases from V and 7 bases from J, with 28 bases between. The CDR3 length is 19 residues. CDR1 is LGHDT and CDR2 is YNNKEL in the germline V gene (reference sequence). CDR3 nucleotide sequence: TGTGCCAGCAGCCAAGAAGGGGGACGGTACATTTGGCGGGTACGGGAGCAGTACTTC. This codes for CASSQEGGRYIWRVREQYF.

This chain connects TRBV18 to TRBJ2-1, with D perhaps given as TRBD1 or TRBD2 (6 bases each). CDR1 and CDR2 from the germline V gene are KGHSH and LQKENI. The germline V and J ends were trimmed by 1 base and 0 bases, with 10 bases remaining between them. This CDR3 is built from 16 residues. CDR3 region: CASSPQGGRSYNEQFF. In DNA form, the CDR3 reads TGTGCCAGCTCACCACAGGGGGGACGCTCCTACAATGAGCAGTTCTTC. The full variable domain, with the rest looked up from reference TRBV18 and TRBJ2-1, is NAGVMQNPRHLVRRRGQEARLRCSPMKGHSHVYWYRQLPEEGLKFMVYLQKENIIDESGMPKERFSAEFPKEGPSILRIQQVVRGDSAAYFCASSPQGGRSYNEQFFGPGTRLTVL.

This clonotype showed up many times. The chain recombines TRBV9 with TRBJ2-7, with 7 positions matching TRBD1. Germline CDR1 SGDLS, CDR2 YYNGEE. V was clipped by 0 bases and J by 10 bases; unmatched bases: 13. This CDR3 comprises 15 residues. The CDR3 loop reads CASSVGDPGQPLQYF. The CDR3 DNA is TGTGCCAGCAGCGTAGGTGATCCGGGACAGCCTCTTCAGTACTTC.

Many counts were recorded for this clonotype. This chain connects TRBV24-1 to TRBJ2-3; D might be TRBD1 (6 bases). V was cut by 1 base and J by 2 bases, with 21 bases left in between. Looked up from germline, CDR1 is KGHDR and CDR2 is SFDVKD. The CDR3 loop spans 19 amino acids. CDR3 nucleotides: TGTGCCACCAGTGATTTTCTGGGACGGACAGTCGGACCCACAGATACGCAGTATTTT. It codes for CATSDFLGRTVGPTDTQYF.

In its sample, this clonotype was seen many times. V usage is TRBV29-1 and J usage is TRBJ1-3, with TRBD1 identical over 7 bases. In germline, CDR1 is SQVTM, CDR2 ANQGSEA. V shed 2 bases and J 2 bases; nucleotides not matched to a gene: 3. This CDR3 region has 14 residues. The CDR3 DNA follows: TGCAGCGTTGAAATGAGGGGGCCTGGAAACACCATATATTTT. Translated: CSVEMRGPGNTIYF.

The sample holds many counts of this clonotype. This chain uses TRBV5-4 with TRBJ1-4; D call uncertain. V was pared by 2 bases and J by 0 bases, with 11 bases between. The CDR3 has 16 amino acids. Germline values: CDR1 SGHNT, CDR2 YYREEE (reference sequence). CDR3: CASSLGMTATNEKLFF. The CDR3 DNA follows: TGTGCCAGCAGCTTAGGGATGACTGCAACTAATGAAAAACTGTTTTTT.

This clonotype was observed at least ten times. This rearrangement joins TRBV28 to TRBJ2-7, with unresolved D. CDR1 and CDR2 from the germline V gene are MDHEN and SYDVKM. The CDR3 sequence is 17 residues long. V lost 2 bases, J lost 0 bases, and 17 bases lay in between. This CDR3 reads CASSLIPLGLLSYEQYF. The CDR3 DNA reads TGTGCCAGCAGTTTAATCCCTCTCGGGCTCCTCTCCTACGAGCAGTACTTC.

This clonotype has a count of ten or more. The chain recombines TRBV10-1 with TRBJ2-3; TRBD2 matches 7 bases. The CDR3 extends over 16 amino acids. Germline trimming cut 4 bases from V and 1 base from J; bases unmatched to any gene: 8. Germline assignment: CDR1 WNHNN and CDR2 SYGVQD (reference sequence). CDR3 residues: CASSAGGTYRTDTQYF. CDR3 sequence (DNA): TGCGCCAGCAGTGCCGGGGGGACCTACCGCACAGATACGCAGTATTTT.

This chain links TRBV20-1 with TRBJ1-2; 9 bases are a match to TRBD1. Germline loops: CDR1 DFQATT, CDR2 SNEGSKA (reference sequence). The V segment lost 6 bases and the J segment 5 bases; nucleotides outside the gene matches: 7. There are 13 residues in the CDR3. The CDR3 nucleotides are TGCAGTGCAAATAGACAGGGGGAGTATGGCTACACCTTC. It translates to CSANRQGEYGYTF.

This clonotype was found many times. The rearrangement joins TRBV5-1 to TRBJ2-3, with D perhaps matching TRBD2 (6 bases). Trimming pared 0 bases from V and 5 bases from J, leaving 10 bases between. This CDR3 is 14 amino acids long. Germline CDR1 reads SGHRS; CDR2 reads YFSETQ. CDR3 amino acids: CASSLGGGEDTQYF. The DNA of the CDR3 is TGCGCCAGCAGCTTGGGCGGCGGGGAAGATACGCAGTATTTT.

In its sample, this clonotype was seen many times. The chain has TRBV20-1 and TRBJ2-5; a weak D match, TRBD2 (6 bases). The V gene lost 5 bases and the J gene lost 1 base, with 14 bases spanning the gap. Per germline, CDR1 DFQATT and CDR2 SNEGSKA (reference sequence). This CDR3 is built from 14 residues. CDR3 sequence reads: CSAFSRRGQETQYF. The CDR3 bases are TGCAGTGCTTTCTCCAGGCGGGGCCAAGAGACCCAGTACTTC.

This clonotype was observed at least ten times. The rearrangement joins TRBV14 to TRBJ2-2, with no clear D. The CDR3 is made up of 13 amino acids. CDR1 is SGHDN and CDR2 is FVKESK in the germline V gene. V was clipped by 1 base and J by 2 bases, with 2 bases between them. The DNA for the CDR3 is TGTGCCAGCAGCCAAGTTAACACCGGGGAGCTGTTTTTT. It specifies CASSQVNTGELFF. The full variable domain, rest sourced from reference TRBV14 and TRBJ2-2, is EAGVTQFPSHSVIEKGQTVTLRCDPISGHDNLYWYRRVMGKEIKFLLHFVKESKQDESGMPNNRFLAERTGGTYSTLKVQPAELEDSGVYFCASSQVNTGELFFGEGSRLTVL.